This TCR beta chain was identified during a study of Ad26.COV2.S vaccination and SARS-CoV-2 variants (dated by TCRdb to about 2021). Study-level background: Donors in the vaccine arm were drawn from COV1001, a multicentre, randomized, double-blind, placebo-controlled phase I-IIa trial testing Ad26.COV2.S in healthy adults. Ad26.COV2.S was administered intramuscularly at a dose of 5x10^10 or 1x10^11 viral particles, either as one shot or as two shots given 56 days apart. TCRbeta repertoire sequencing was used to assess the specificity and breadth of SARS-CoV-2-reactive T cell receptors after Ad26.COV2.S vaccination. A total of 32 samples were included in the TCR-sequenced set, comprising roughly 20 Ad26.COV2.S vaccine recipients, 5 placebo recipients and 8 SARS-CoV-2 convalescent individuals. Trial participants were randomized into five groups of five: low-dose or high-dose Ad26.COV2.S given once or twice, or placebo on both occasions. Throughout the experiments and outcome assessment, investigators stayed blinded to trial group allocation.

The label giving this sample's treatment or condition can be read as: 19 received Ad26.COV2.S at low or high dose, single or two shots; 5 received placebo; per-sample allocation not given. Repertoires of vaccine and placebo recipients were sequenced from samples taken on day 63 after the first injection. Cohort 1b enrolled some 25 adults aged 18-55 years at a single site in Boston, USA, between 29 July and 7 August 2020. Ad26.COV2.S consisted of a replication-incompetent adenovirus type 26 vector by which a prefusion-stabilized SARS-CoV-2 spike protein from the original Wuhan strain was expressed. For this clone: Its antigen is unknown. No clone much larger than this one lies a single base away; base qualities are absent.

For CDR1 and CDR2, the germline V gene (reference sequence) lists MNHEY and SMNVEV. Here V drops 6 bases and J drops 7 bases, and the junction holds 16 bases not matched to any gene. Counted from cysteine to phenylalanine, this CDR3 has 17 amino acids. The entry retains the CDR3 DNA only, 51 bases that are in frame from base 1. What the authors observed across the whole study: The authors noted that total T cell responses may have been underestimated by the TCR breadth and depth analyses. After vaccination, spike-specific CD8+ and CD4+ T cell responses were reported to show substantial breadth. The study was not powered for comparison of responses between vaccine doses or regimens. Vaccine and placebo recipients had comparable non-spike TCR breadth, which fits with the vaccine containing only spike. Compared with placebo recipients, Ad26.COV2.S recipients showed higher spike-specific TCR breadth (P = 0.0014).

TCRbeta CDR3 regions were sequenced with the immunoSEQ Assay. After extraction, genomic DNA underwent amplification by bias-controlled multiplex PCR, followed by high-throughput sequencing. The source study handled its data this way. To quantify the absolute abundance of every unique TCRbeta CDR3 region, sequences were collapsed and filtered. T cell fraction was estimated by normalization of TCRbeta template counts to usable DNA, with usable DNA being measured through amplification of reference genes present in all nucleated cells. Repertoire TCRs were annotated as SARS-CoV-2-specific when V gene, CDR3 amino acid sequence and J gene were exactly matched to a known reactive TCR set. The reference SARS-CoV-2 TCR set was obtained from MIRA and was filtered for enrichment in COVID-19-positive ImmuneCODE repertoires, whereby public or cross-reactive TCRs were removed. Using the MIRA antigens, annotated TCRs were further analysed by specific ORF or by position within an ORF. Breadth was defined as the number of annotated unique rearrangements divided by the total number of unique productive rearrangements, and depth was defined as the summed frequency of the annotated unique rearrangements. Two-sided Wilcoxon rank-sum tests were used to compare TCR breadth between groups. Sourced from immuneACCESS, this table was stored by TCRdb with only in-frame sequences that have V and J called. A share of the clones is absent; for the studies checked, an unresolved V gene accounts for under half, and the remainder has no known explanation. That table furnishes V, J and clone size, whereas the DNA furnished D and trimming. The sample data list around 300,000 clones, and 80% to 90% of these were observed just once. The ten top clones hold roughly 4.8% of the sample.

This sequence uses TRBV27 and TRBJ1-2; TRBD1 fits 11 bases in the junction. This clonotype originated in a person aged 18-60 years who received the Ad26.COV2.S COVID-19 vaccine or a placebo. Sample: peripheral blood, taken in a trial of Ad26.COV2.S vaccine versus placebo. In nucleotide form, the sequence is TGTGCCAGCAGAACCTTAGGACAGGGGGCGAGGGTGTTTGGCTACACCTTC. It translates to CASRTLGQGARVFGYTF.